Sequencing of this T cell receptor (beta chain) was carried out in a study of blood T cells in healthy people across ages. Findings and limits, study-wide: Estimates drawn from one million T cells were deemed to understate diversity.

A second PCR, run for roughly 7 to 12 cycles, used a sample-barcoded 5' primer plus a J-beta primer mix. TCRdb reprocessed the 5' RACE reads via MiXCR and lists one record per CDR3 protein. The sample has roughly 1.4 million distinct CDR3 sequences; approximately 59% are singletons. This clonotype was counted a few times. What it recognizes is unknown. CDR1 ENHRY and CDR2 SYGVKD come from the germline V gene. V lost 10 bases and J lost 3; bases outside the gene matches: 3. The length of the CDR3 is 13 residues. Donors each provided around 10 milliliters of peripheral blood. The TCR originated in a man younger than 35 in good health. The chain is built from TRBV10-3 and TRBJ2-5; TRBD1 aligns across 12 bases. Source material: blood. CDR3 residues: CATGQGAEETQYF. CDR3 DNA: TGTGCCACGGGACAGGGGGCTGAAGAGACCCAGTACTTC.